A selection of T cell receptor beta chains follows, all from one sample in a study of CD8 T cells in Susac syndrome. Each CDR3 protein is one row after TCRdb ran MiXCR on the immunoSEQ multiplex PCR reads. The sample lists 140,000 to 150,000 distinct CDR3 sequences, around 95% occurring once. Sequencing was performed on CD4+ T cells from PBMCs. The receptors originated from a human donor with multiple sclerosis. CDR3s include the opening cysteine and the closing phenylalanine or tryptophan. D genes are given only for firm matches. Some rows mark clone size as missing; the rest say once, few, many or name a class of expanded clone.

J,size,V,D,CDR3,DNA
TRBJ2-3,.,TRBV5-1,.,CASSLRGVGTDTQYF,TGCGCCAGCAGCTTACGAGGGGTAGGCACAGATACGCAGTATTTT
TRBJ2-7,.,TRBV6-5,.,CAPPEAGEQYF,TGTGCCCCCCCAGAAGCGGGCGAGCAGTACTTC
TRBJ2-1,.,TRBV28,TRBD2,CASSYSGGRAEQFF,TGTGCCAGCAGTTATAGCGGGGGGAGGGCTGAGCAGTTCTTC
TRBJ2-3,.,TRBV25-1,TRBD2,CASSERASGGPDTQYF,TGTGCCAGCAGTGAAAGGGCTAGCGGGGGACCAGATACGCAGTATTTT
TRBJ1-2,.,TRBV20-1,TRBD1,CSARVLTGGYGYTF,TGCAGTGCTAGAGTTCTGACAGGGGGGTATGGCTACACCTTC
TRBJ2-5,.,TRBV15,.,CATSRGEGLPETQYF,TGTGCCACCAGCAGAGGGGAAGGCCTGCCAGAGACCCAGTACTTC
TRBJ2-2,.,TRBV12-3/TRBV12-4,.,CASSYQGTGELFF,TGTGCCAGCAGTTACCAGGGGACCGGGGAGCTGTTTTTT
TRBJ2-4,.,TRBV18,.,CASSRSLENIQYF,TGTGCCAGCTCACGTTCACTCGAAAACATTCAGTACTTC
TRBJ2-7,.,TRBV3-1,.,CASSQAGVTHEQYF,TGTGCCAGCAGCCAAGCGGGAGTTACCCACGAGCAGTACTTC
TRBJ2-7,few,TRBV20-1,TRBD1,CSAWDRSKYEQYF,TGCAGTGCATGGGACAGGTCAAAGTACGAGCAGTACTTC
TRBJ1-1,once,TRBV20-1,.,CSAILGSVAFF,TGCAGTGCTATTTTAGGGTCGGTAGCTTTCTTT
TRBJ1-5,.,TRBV27,TRBD1,CASSPGTGGKPQHF,TGTGCCAGCTCCCCGGGGACAGGGGGCAAACCCCAGCATTTT
TRBJ2-1,.,TRBV14,.,CASRIGLYNEQFF,TGTGCCAGCAGGATAGGGTTGTACAATGAGCAGTTCTTC
TRBJ1-3,.,TRBV6-6,.,CASRQGNTIYF,TGTGCCAGCAGACAAGGAAACACCATATATTTT
TRBJ1-2,.,TRBV20-1,.,CSATPNHYGYTF,TGCAGTGCTACTCCGAATCACTATGGCTACACCTTC
TRBJ1-1,.,TRBV7-2,TRBD1,CASSYPTGGMNTEAFF,TGTGCCAGCAGTTACCCCACAGGGGGCATGAACACTGAAGCTTTCTTT
TRBJ2-6,few,TRBV23-1,.,CASSPPTGANVLTF,TGCGCCAGCAGCCCCCCCACTGGGGCCAACGTCCTGACTTTC
TRBJ2-7,.,TRBV10-3,.,CAIRAGTSYEQYF,TGTGCCATCAGGGCGGGGACCTCCTACGAGCAGTACTTC
TRBJ2-3,.,TRBV7-2,TRBD2,CASSLEAGGTDTQYF,TGTGCCAGCAGCTTAGAAGCGGGAGGCACAGATACGCAGTATTTT
TRBJ2-4,.,TRBV20-1,TRBD2,CSATQTSGAPAKNIQYF,TGCAGTGCTACCCAGACTAGCGGGGCTCCTGCCAAAAACATTCAGTACTTC
TRBJ1-4,.,TRBV2,.,CASTRAGGEKLFF,TGTGCCAGCACTCGAGCGGGAGGTGAAAAACTGTTTTTT
TRBJ2-3,.,TRBV19,.,CASSPRTVLTSTDTQYF,TGTGCCAGTAGTCCGAGGACAGTACTAACTAGCACAGATACGCAGTATTTT
TRBJ1-5,.,TRBV20-1,TRBD1,CSAADRAYSNQPQHF,TGCAGTGCCGCAGACAGGGCTTATAGCAATCAGCCCCAGCATTTT
TRBJ2-5,once,TRBV12-3/TRBV12-4,.,CASTLGGPVYF,TGTGCCAGCACCCTCGGCGGGCCCGTGTACTTC
TRBJ2-4,.,TRBV27,.,CASKLGGGAKNIQYF,TGTGCCAGCAAGTTAGGAGGTGGGGCCAAAAACATTCAGTACTTC
TRBJ2-3,.,TRBV2,TRBD2,CASSSGRRSDTQYF,TGTGCCAGTTCTAGCGGGAGAAGATCAGATACGCAGTATTTT
TRBJ1-1,.,TRBV24-1,.,CATSDKDVVRAFF,TGTGCCACCAGTGACAAGGATGTCGTCCGAGCTTTCTTT
TRBJ1-6,.,TRBV12-3/TRBV12-4,TRBD1,CASSPRGGGGFSYNSPLHF,TGTGCCAGCAGCCCCCGAGGAGGGGGCGGATTCTCCTATAATTCACCCCTCCACTTT
TRBJ2-5,.,TRBV7-9,.,CASSLWTDQETQYF,TGTGCCAGCAGCTTATGGACAGATCAAGAGACCCAGTACTTC
TRBJ2-7,.,TRBV20-1,.,CSASRESSYEQYF,TGCAGTGCGAGCCGAGAAAGCTCCTACGAGCAGTACTTC
TRBJ1-5,.,TRBV30,.,CAWSVWRSNQPQHF,TGTGCCTGGAGTGTGTGGAGGAGCAATCAGCCCCAGCATTTT
TRBJ2-3,few,TRBV7-2,TRBD1,CASSLAGQGATDTQYF,TGTGCCAGCAGCTTAGCGGGACAGGGAGCCACAGATACGCAGTATTTT
TRBJ1-2,.,TRBV30,.,CAWSVRPSDGYTF,TGTGCCTGGAGTGTACGTCCCTCGGATGGCTACACCTTC
TRBJ1-5,.,TRBV28,TRBD1,CASSFTGASNQPQHF,TGTGCCAGCAGTTTCACAGGGGCAAGCAATCAGCCCCAGCATTTT
TRBJ2-7,once,TRBV6-6,.,CASSPTGTDSYEQYF,TGTGCCAGCAGTCCGACCGGGACGGACTCCTACGAGCAGTACTTC
TRBJ2-1,.,TRBV3-1,TRBD2,CASSSRTSGSWYNEQFF,TGTGCCAGCAGCTCGCGGACTAGCGGGAGTTGGTACAATGAGCAGTTCTTC
TRBJ2-7,.,TRBV20-1,.,CSARERYEQYF,TGCAGTGCTAGAGAGCGGTACGAGCAGTACTTC
TRBJ1-5,.,TRBV12-3/TRBV12-4,.,CASSLSLEKNQPQHF,TGTGCCAGCAGTTTATCACTAGAAAAGAATCAGCCCCAGCATTTT
TRBJ1-5,.,TRBV7-2,TRBD1,CASSWGTGGNQPQHF,TGTGCCAGCAGCTGGGGGACAGGGGGCAATCAGCCCCAGCATTTT
TRBJ2-3,.,TRBV9,TRBD2,CASSSEAGGRADTQYF,TGTGCCAGCAGCTCCGAAGCGGGGGGGCGAGCAGATACGCAGTATTTT
TRBJ1-2,.,TRBV4-1,TRBD1,CASSQGRLTGGRFDGYTF,TGCGCCAGCAGCCAAGGGAGGCTGACAGGGGGCAGATTTGATGGCTACACCTTC
TRBJ2-7,once,TRBV20-1,TRBD2,CSARVASGMFYEQYF,TGCAGTGCTAGAGTGGCTAGCGGCATGTTCTACGAGCAGTACTTC
TRBJ1-3,.,TRBV9,.,CASSNGVRGNTIYF,TGTGCCAGCAGCAATGGGGTACGAGGAAACACCATATATTTT
TRBJ1-2,.,TRBV20-1,.,CSASAGIYGYTF,TGCAGTGCTAGTGCAGGGATCTATGGCTACACCTTC
TRBJ2-1,.,TRBV3-1,TRBD2,CASSQADLAGGRNEQFF,TGTGCCAGCAGCCAAGCGGACCTAGCGGGGGGGCGGAATGAGCAGTTCTTC
TRBJ1-1,.,TRBV20-1,.,CSAPPRAFF,TGCAGTGCCCCCCCACGGGCTTTCTTT
TRBJ2-4,once,TRBV7-2,.,CASSLEVQGSQYF,TGTGCCAGCAGCTTAGAGGTTCAGGGCAGTCAGTACTTC
TRBJ2-3,.,TRBV5-1,TRBD2,CASSFTGGPTDTQYF,TGCGCCAGCAGCTTCACGGGAGGGCCCACAGATACGCAGTATTTT
TRBJ2-7,.,TRBV29-1,TRBD1,CSVLIGGQGNEQYF,TGCAGCGTTCTGATAGGAGGACAGGGAAACGAGCAGTACTTC
TRBJ1-5,once,TRBV19,TRBD1,CATVDGLGRTGDNQPQHF,TGTGCCACCGTAGACGGCTTGGGACGGACAGGGGACAATCAGCCCCAGCATTTT
TRBJ2-3,.,TRBV5-1,TRBD2,CASSLGLAGGAQYF,TGCGCCAGCAGCCTGGGACTAGCGGGAGGAGCGCAGTATTTT
TRBJ2-7,.,TRBV29-1,.,CSAQGPYYEQYF,TGCAGCGCGCAGGGTCCCTACTACGAGCAGTACTTC
TRBJ1-2,once,TRBV4-3,TRBD1,CASSQVGTGNTNYGYTF,TGCGCCAGCAGCCAAGTAGGGACAGGGAACACTAACTATGGCTACACCTTC
TRBJ2-3,.,TRBV28,TRBD2,CASSRLAGVTDTQYF,TGTGCCAGCAGTCGACTAGCGGGGGTGACAGATACGCAGTATTTT
TRBJ2-5,.,TRBV29-1,.,CSVEGGKGDDGETQYF,TGCAGCGTTGAAGGAGGGAAAGGGGATGATGGAGAGACCCAGTACTTC
TRBJ2-7,.,TRBV29-1,.,CSPLARASSYEQYF,TGCAGCCCTCTGGCCCGGGCTTCCTCCTACGAGCAGTACTTC
TRBJ2-3,.,TRBV20-1,.,CSARGVADTQYF,TGCAGTGCTCGCGGGGTAGCGGATACGCAGTATTTT
TRBJ2-7,.,TRBV3-1,.,CASSLYRAYEQYF,TGTGCCAGCAGCCTTTACAGGGCCTACGAGCAGTACTTC